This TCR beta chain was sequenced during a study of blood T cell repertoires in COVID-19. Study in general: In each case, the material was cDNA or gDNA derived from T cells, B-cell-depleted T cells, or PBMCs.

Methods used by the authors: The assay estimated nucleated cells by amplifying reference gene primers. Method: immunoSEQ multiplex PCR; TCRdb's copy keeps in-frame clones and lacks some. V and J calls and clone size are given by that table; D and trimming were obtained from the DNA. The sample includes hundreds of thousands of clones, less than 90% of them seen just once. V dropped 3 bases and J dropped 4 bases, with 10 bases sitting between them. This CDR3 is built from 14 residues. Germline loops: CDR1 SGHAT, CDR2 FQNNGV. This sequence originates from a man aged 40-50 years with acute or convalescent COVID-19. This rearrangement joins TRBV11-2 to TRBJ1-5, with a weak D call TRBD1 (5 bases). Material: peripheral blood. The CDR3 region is CASSFQGGNQPQHF. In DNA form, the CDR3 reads TGTGCCAGCAGCTTTCAGGGTGGGAATCAGCCCCAGCATTTT.